This entry concerns a single TCR beta chain. CDR1 and CDR2 (germline): MNHEY, SVGEGT. This CDR3 is 14 amino acids long. V was cut by 0 bases and J by 9 bases, with 12 bases left in between. This sample was taken from a study of blood T cell repertoires in COVID-19. Study-wide context: Sites in the United States, Italy and Spain provided acute and convalescent COVID-19 samples. PBMCs, B-cell-depleted T cells, or T cells provided the cDNA or gDNA that made up the material.

In the study's own analysis: Reference gene primer amplification gave estimated nucleated cell counts. The assay was immunoSEQ multiplex PCR, and TCRdb's table has in-frame clones only and misses some. The V and J calls and clone size are taken from that table; D and trimming were inferred from the DNA. The sample holds fewer than 150,000 clones, around 90% seen once. The receptor comes from a woman of 80 years or more with acute or convalescent COVID-19. Sample: peripheral blood. The rearrangement uses TRBV6-2 or TRBV6-3 and TRBJ1-5, with D unclear. The CDR3 DNA follows: TGTGCCAGCAGTTACTCGGGTGCCCCGGGGCCCCAGCATTTT. It codes for CASSYSGAPGPQHF.